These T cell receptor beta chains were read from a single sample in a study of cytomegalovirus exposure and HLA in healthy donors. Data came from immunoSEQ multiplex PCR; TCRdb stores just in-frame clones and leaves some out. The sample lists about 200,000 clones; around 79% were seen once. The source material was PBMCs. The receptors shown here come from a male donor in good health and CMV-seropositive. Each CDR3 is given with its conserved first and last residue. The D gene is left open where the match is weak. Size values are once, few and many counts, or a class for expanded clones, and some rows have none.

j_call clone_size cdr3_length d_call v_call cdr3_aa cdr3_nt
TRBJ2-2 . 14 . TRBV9 CASSVERNTGELFF TGTGCCAGCAGCGTAGAGAGGAACACCGGGGAGCTGTTTTTT
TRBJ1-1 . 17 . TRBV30 CAWSVRPTWGEGIGAFF TGTGCCTGGAGTGTAAGACCCACCTGGGGGGAAGGAATCGGCGCTTTCTTT
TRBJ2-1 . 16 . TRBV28 CASKSRGVSGRNEQFF TGTGCCAGCAAGTCCCGTGGAGTTAGCGGTAGAAATGAGCAGTTCTTC
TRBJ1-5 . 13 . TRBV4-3 CASSQERNQPQHF TGCGCCAGCAGCCAAGAGCGAAATCAGCCCCAGCATTTT
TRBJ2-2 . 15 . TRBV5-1 CASSYREGSTGELFF TGCGCCAGCAGCTACAGGGAGGGGAGCACCGGGGAGCTGTTTTTT
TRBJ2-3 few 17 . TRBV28 CASSLGEASYGRHTQYF TGTGCCAGCAGTTTAGGGGAGGCTTCCTACGGACGCCATACGCAGTATTTT
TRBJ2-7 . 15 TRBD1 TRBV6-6 CASSYGYRGTYEQYF TGTGCCAGCAGTTACGGATACAGGGGGACCTACGAGCAGTACTTC
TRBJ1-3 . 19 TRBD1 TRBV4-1 CASSLSSIGTVNSGNTIYF TGCGCCAGCAGCCTATCAAGTATAGGGACAGTGAACTCTGGAAACACCATATATTTT
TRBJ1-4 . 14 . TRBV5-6 CASSPGVTNEKLFF TGTGCCAGCAGCCCAGGGGTTACTAATGAAAAACTGTTTTTT
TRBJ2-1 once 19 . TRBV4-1 CASSQVGTGAGGTRGEQFF TGCGCCAGCAGCCAAGTTGGGACAGGAGCGGGGGGCACGCGGGGAGAGCAGTTCTTC
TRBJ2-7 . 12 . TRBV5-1 CASSADYYEQYF TGCGCCAGCAGCGCGGACTATTACGAGCAGTACTTC
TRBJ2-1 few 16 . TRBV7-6 CASSLGPEGGYNEQFF TGTGCCAGCAGCTTAGGCCCCGAGGGGGGGTACAATGAGCAGTTCTTC
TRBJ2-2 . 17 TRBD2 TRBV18 CASSRLAGALNTGELFF TGTGCCAGCTCACGACTAGCGGGGGCCCTAAACACCGGGGAGCTGTTTTTT
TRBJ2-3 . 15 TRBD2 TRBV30 CAWSSLAVTTDTQYF TGTGCCTGGTCCTCCCTAGCGGTAACCACAGATACGCAGTATTTT
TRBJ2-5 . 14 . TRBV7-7 CASSLDRALETQYF TGTGCCAGCAGCTTAGACAGGGCCTTAGAGACCCAGTACTTC
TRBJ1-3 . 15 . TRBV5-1 CASSKGESSGNTIYF TGCGCCAGCAGCAAGGGGGAGTCCTCTGGAAACACCATATATTTT
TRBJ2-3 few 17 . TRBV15 CATSRDETGGVLDTQYF TGTGCCACCAGCAGAGATGAGACGGGGGGCGTTTTGGATACGCAGTATTTT
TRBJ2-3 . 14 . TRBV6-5 CASRDYRSTDTQYF TGTGCCAGCAGAGACTATCGAAGCACAGATACGCAGTATTTT
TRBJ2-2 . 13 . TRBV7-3 CASSLGSTGGLFF TGTGCCAGCAGCTTAGGCTCTACCGGGGGGCTGTTTTTT
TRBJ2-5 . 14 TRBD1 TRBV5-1 CASSPDRGQETQYF TGCGCCAGCAGCCCGGACAGGGGCCAAGAGACCCAGTACTTC
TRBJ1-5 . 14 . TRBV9 CASSVAPGNQPQHF TGTGCCAGCAGCGTAGCTCCGGGGAATCAGCCCCAGCATTTT
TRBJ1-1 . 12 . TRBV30 CAWIAGFTEAFF TGTGCCTGGATTGCGGGATTCACTGAAGCTTTCTTT
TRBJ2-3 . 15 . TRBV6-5 CASSSPQRLTDTQYF TGTGCCAGCAGTTCCCCTCAGCGGCTGACAGATACGCAGTATTTT
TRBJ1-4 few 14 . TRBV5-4 CASSSLGGDEKLFF TGTGCCAGCTCCTCTTTGGGCGGGGATGAAAAACTGTTTTTT
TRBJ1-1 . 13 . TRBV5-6 CASSFRGRSEAFF TGTGCCAGCAGCTTCCGGGGTAGGTCTGAAGCTTTCTTT
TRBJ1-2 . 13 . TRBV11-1 CASTLSHDYGYTF TGTGCCAGCACACTAAGCCACGATTATGGCTACACCTTC
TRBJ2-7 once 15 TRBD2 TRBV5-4 CASSLDPSGAEEQYF TGTGCCAGCAGCTTGGATCCTAGCGGGGCGGAGGAGCAGTACTTC
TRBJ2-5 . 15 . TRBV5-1 CASSLVVGGQETQYF TGCGCCAGCAGCTTGGTTGTTGGCGGACAAGAGACCCAGTACTTC
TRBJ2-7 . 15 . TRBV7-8 CASSPLGPRPYEQYF TGTGCCAGCAGCCCCCTCGGCCCGAGGCCGTACGAGCAGTACTTC
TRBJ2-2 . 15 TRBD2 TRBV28 CASSSRTSDTGELFF TGTGCCAGCAGTTCGAGGACTAGCGACACCGGGGAGCTGTTTTTT
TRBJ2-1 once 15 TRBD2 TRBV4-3 CASSLGTSGIQEQFF TGCGCCAGCAGCCTCGGGACTAGCGGGATACAAGAGCAGTTCTTC
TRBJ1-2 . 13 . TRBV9 CASSVAGNYGYTF TGTGCCAGCAGCGTAGCGGGTAACTATGGCTACACCTTC
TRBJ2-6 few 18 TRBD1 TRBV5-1 CASSLDGTGGSGANVLTF TGCGCCAGCAGCTTGGATGGGACAGGGGGATCTGGGGCCAACGTCCTGACTTTC
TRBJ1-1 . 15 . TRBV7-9 CASSLAGREGAEAFF TGTGCCAGCAGCTTAGCGGGCAGGGAGGGAGCTGAAGCTTTCTTT
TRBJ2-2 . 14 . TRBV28 CASTGTTNTGELFF TGTGCCAGCACCGGGACAACGAACACCGGGGAGCTGTTTTTT
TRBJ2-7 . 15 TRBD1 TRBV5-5 CASSSRDSYSYEQYF TGTGCCAGCAGCTCCCGGGACAGTTATTCCTACGAGCAGTACTTC
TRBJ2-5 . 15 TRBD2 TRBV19 CASRPGLAGQETQYF TGTGCCAGTAGACCGGGACTAGCGGGACAGGAGACCCAGTACTTC
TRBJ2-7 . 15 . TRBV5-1 CASSPLGRPSYEQYF TGCGCCAGCTCCCCTTTGGGGAGACCCTCCTACGAGCAGTACTTC
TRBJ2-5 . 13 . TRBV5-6 CASSPGFQETQYF TGTGCCAGCAGCCCGGGGTTCCAAGAGACCCAGTACTTC
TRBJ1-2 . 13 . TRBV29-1 CSVDAVRGLGYTF TGCAGCGTTGACGCGGTAAGGGGTCTTGGCTACACCTTC
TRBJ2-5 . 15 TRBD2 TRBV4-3 CASSQDSGRGETQYF TGCGCCAGCAGCCAAGATAGCGGGAGGGGGGAGACCCAGTACTTC
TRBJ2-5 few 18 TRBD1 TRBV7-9 CASSPLDLPTGKQETQYF TGTGCCAGCAGCCCGCTAGACCTTCCGACAGGGAAACAAGAGACCCAGTACTTC
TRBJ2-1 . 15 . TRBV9 CASSVEGGEYNEQFF TGTGCCAGCAGCGTAGAAGGGGGGGAATACAATGAGCAGTTCTTC
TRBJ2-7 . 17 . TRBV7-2 CASSPSSTSSRQDEQYF TGTGCCAGCAGCCCCTCCTCTACTAGTAGTAGGCAGGACGAGCAGTACTTC
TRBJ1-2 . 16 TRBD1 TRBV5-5 CASRSSSDRVLQGYTF TGTGCCAGCAGAAGTTCGTCGGACAGGGTCCTTCAAGGCTACACCTTC
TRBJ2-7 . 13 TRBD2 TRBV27 CASSFQTSLGQYF TGTGCCAGCAGTTTCCAGACTAGCTTGGGGCAGTACTTC
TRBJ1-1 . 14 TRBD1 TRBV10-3 CAIRTGTGNTEAFF TGTGCCATCAGGACCGGGACAGGGAACACTGAAGCTTTCTTT
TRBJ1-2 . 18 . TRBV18 CASSPAGGDTGVFYGYTF TGTGCCAGCTCCCCCGCGGGCGGGGATACGGGGGTATTCTATGGCTACACCTTC
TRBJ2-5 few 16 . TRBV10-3 CAISEGGAGLQETQYF TGTGCCATCAGTGAGGGTGGGGCAGGGTTACAAGAGACCCAGTACTTC
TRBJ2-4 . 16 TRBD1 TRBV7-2 CASSRQGGQRENIQYF TGTGCCAGCAGCCGACAGGGGGGGCAAAGGGAAAACATTCAGTACTTC
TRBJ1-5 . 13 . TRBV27 CASSYFVNQPQHF TGTGCCAGCAGTTACTTCGTAAATCAGCCCCAGCATTTT